This TCR beta chain was identified in a study of blood T cell repertoires in COVID-19. Overall study context: Sources were T cells, B-cell-depleted T cells, or PBMCs; the material itself was cDNA or gDNA.

Original data processing: Nucleated cell counts were estimated from reference gene primer amplification. Assay used: immunoSEQ multiplex PCR; TCRdb lists only in-frame clones, some missing. V, J and clone size are taken as reported in that table, and D and trimming were inferred from the DNA itself. The sample records about 320,000 clones, less than 85% being singletons. J was trimmed by 9 bases and V by 5 bases; bases with no gene match: 9. Germline assignment: CDR1 SGHNT and CDR2 YENEEA. The CDR3 length is 15 residues. Categorization into cohorts depended on clinical history that participants reported. Exposed enrollees had met someone with a PCR-confirmed or clinician-diagnosed COVID-19 case at some point within the 2 weeks before study entry.

J is TRBJ1-6 and V is TRBV11-3; 8 bases align to TRBD1. This receptor was obtained from a woman aged 25-40 years who had been exposed to COVID-19. The specimen sequenced was PBMCs or T cells enriched from blood (not recorded which). The CDR3 bases are TGTGCCAGCAGCCCAACGGACAGGGCGACTTCACCCCTCCACTTT. It yields the protein CASSPTDRATSPLHF.